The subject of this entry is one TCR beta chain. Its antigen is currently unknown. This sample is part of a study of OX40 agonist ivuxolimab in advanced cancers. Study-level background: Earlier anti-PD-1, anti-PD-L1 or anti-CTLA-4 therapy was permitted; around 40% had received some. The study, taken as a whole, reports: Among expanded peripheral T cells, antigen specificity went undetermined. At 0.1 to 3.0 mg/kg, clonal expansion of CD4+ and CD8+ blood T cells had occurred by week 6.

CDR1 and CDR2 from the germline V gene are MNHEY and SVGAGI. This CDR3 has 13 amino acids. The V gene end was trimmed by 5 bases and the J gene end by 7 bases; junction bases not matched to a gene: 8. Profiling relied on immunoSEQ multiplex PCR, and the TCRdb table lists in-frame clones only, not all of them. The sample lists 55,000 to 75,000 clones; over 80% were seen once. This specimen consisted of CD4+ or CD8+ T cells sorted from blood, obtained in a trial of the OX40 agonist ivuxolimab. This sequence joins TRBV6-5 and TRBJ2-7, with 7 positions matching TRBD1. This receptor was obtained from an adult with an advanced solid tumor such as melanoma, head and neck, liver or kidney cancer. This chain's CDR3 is CASSPFHRGEQYF. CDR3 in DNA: TGTGCCAGCAGTCCGTTCCACAGGGGTGAGCAGTACTTC.